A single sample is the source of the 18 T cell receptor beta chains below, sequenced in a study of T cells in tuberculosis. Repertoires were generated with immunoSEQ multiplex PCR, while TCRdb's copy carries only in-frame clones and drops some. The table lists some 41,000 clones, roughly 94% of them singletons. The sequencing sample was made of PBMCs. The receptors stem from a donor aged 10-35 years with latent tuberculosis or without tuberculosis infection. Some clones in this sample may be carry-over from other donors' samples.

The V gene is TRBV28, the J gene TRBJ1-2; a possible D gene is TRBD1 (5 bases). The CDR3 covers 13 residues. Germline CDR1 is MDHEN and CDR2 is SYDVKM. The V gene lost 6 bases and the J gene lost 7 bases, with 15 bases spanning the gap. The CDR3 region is CASSLRSQGGYTF. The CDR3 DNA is TGTGCCAGCAGCCTTAGAAGTCAGGGTGGCTACACCTTC.

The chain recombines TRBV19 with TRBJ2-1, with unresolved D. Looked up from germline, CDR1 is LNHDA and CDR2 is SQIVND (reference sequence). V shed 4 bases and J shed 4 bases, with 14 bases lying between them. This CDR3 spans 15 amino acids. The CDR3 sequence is CASSKSEASYNEQFF. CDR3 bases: TGTGCCAGTAGTAAGTCAGAAGCGTCATACAATGAGCAGTTCTTC.

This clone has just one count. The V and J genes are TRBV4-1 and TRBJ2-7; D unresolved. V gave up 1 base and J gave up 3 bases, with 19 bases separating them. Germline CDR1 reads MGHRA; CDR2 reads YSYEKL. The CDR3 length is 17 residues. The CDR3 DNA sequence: TGCGCCAGCAGCCAAGTCCTCCAGACACATAAAGACTACGAGCAGTACTTC. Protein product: CASSQVLQTHKDYEQYF.

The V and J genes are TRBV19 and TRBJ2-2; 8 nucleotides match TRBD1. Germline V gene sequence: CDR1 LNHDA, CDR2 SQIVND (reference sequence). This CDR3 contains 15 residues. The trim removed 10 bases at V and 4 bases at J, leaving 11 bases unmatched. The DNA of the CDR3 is TGTGCCACAGTTACGGGGACAGGTATCACCGGGGAGCTGTTTTTT. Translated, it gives CATVTGTGITGELFF. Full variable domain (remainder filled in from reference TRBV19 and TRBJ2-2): DGGITQSPKYLFRKEGQNVTLSCEQNLNHDAMYWYRQDPGQGLRLIYYSQIVNDFQKGDIAEGYSVSREKKESFPLTVTSAQKNPTAFYLCATVTGTGITGELFFGEGSRLTVL.

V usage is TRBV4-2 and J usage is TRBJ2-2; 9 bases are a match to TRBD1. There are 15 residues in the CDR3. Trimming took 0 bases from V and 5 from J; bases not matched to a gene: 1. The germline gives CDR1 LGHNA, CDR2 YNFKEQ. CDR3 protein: CASSQDGQGTGELFF. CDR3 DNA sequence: TGTGCCAGCAGCCAAGATGGACAGGGGACCGGGGAGCTGTTTTTT.

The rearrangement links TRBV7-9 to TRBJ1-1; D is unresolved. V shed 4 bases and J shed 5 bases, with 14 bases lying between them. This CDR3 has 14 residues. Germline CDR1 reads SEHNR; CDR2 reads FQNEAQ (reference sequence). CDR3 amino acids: CASSSSRSGTEAFF. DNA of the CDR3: TGTGCCAGCAGCTCCTCCCGGTCGGGAACTGAAGCTTTCTTT.

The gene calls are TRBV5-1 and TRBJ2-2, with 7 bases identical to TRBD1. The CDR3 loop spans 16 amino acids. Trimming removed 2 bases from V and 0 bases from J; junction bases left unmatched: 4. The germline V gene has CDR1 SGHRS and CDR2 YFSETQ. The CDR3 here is CASSFRGTANTGELFF. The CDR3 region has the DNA TGCGCCAGCAGCTTCAGAGGGACAGCGAACACCGGGGAGCTGTTTTTT.

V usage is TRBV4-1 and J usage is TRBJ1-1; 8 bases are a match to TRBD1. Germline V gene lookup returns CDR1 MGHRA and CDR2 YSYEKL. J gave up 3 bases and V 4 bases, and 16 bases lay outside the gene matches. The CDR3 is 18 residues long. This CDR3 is CASSPKNILPTGDTEAFF. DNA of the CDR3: TGCGCCAGCAGCCCTAAAAATATTCTCCCGACAGGGGACACTGAAGCTTTCTTT.

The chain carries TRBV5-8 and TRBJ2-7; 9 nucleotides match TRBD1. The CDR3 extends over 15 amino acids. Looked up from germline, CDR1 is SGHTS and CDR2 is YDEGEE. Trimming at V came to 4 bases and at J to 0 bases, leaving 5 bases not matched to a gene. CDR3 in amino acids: CASSLPTGGSYEQYF. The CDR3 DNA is TGTGCCAGCAGCCTACCGACAGGGGGCTCCTACGAGCAGTACTTC.

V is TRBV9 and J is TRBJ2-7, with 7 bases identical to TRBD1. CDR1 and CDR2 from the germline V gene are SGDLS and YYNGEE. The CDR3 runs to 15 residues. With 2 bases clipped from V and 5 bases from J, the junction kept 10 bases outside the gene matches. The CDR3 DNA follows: TGTGCCAGCAGCGTCCGACCGACAGGGAACGACGAGCAGTACTTC. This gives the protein CASSVRPTGNDEQYF.

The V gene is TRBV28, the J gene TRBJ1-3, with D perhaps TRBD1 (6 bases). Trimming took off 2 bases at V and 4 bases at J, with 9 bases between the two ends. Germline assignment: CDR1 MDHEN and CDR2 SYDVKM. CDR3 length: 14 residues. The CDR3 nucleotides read TGTGCCAGCAGTTTACCAGGGGTCGGAAACACCATATATTTT. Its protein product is CASSLPGVGNTIYF.

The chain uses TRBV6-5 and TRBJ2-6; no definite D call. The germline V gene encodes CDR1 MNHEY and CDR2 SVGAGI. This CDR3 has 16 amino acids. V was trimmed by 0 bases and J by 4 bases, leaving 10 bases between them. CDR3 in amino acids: CASSYSEVSGANVLTF. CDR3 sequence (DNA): TGTGCCAGCAGTTACTCTGAGGTCTCAGGGGCCAACGTCCTGACTTTC.

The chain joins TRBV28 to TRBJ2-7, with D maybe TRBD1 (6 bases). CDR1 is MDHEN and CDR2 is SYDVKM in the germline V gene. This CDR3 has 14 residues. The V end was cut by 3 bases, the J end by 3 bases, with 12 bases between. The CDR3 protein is CASSFVGRGYEQYF. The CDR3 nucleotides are TGTGCCAGCAGTTTCGTGGGCAGGGGCTACGAGCAGTACTTC.

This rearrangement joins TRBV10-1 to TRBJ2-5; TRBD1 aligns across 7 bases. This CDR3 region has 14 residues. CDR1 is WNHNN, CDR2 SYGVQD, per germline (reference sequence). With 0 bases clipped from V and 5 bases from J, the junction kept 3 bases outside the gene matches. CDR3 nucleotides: TGCGCCAGCAGTGAGTCCACAGGGGTGGAGACCCAGTACTTC. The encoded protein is CASSESTGVETQYF.

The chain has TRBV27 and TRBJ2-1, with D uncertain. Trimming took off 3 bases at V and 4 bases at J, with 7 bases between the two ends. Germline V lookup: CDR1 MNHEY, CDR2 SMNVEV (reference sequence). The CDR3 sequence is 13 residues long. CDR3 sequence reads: CASSFSFYNEQFF. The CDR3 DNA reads TGTGCCAGCAGTTTTAGTTTTTACAATGAGCAGTTCTTC.

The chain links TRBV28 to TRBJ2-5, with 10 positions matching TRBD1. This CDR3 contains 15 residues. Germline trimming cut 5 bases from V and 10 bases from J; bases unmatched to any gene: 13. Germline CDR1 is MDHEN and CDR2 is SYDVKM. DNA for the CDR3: TGTGCCAGCAGTCCACCTATCGGGACAGGGGAGGTCCAGTACTTC. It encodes CASSPPIGTGEVQYF.

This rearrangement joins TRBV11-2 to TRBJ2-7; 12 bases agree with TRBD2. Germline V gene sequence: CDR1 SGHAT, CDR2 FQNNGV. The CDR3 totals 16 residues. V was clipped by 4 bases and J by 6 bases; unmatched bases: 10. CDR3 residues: CASSSLTSGSSLEQYF. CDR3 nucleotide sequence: TGTGCCAGCAGCTCGTTGACTAGCGGGAGCTCCCTCGAGCAGTACTTC.

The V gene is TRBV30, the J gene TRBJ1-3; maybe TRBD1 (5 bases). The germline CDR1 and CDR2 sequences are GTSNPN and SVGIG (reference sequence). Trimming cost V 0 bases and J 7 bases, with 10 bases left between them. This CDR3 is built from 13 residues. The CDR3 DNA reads TGTGCCTGGAGTGTAGACAGCGGGAACACCATATATTTT. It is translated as CAWSVDSGNTIYF.